The clone carrying this T cell receptor (beta chain) appeared a single time. In the authors' workflow: Reference gene primers were amplified, and this amplification served to estimate nucleated cell counts. The table came from immunoSEQ multiplex PCR; TCRdb's copy has only in-frame clones and leaves some out. That table is the source of V, J and clone size, and D and trimming were worked out from the DNA. The sample lists 200,000 or so clones, around three quarters seen once, with around 5.4% in the top ten. The data were obtained in a study of blood T cell repertoires in COVID-19. The CDR3 has 18 amino acids. Germline trimming cut 3 bases from V and 0 bases from J; bases unmatched to any gene: 9. Germline lookup yields CDR1 SEHNR and CDR2 FQNEAQ (reference sequence).

This clonotype originated in a woman in her seventies with acute or convalescent COVID-19. Sequences were obtained from peripheral blood. V is TRBV7-9 and J is TRBJ2-4; 9 nucleotides agree with TRBD2. The CDR3, as DNA: TGTGCCAGCAGCTTGTTGACTAGCGGAGGTCTAGCCAAAAACATTCAGTACTTC. Translating it yields CASSLLTSGGLAKNIQYF.